Listed here are 10 T cell receptor beta chains from one sample, sequenced in a study of cytomegalovirus exposure and HLA in healthy donors. PCR employed 60 Vbeta and 13 Jbeta primers. The method was immunoSEQ multiplex PCR; TCRdb's version includes in-frame clones alone and lacks a portion of them. The sample has about 210,000 clones; over 75% are singletons. Sequenced input: PBMCs. The receptors derive from a boy younger than 18 in good health and CMV-seronegative.

The rearrangement links TRBV6-5 to TRBJ2-4; TRBD2 matches 8 bases. The CDR3 loop spans 14 amino acids. The V gene end was trimmed by 5 bases and the J gene end by 3 bases; junction bases not matched to a gene: 3. Germline V lookup: CDR1 MNHEY, CDR2 SVGAGI. In DNA form, the CDR3 reads TGTGCCAGCAGTACCGGGAGGGGCAAAAACATTCAGTACTTC. Its protein product is CASSTGRGKNIQYF.

The rearrangement uses TRBV9 and TRBJ2-1; TRBD2 matches 9 bases. With V trimmed by 6 bases and J by 7 bases, 14 bases remained unmatched. This CDR3 region has 16 residues. Germline V gene data show CDR1 as SGDLS and CDR2 as YYNGEE. CDR3 nucleotides: TGTGCCAGCAACCCGAAGCCTAGCGGGACATGGAATGAGCAGTTCTTC. Residues: CASNPKPSGTWNEQFF.

The V call is TRBV30, the J call TRBJ2-7; 9 bases are a match to TRBD1. Germline values: CDR1 GTSNPN, CDR2 SVGIG (reference sequence). V shed 8 bases, J shed 0 bases, and the junction held 5 bases outside the gene matches. This CDR3 has 13 amino acids. The CDR3, as DNA: TGTGCCCGCGGACAGGGGCTCTCCTACGAGCAGTACTTC. Translated: CARGQGLSYEQYF.

The rearrangement links TRBV18 to TRBJ2-3, with 16 positions matching TRBD2. Germline V gives CDR1 KGHSH, CDR2 LQKENI. The junction had 7 bases not matched to a gene; V was cut back by 3 bases and J by 4 bases. The CDR3 is made up of 18 amino acids. Here the CDR3 reads CASSPGLAGGPPPDTQYF. The CDR3 DNA reads as TGTGCCAGCTCACCGGGACTAGCGGGAGGGCCCCCGCCAGATACGCAGTATTTT. Full variable domain (outside the CDR3, taken from reference TRBV18 and TRBJ2-3): NAGVMQNPRHLVRRRGQEARLRCSPMKGHSHVYWYRQLPEEGLKFMVYLQKENIIDESGMPKERFSAEFPKEGPSILRIQQVVRGDSAAYFCASSPGLAGGPPPDTQYFGPGTRLTVL.

The genes are TRBV6-5 and TRBJ1-2, with D perhaps matching TRBD1 (6 bases). Trimming shortened V by 2 bases and J by 7 bases, and 14 bases separated the two germline ends. Germline V CDR1 and CDR2: MNHEY, SVGAGI. The CDR3 consists of 14 residues. CDR3 bases: TGTGCCAGCAGTTACCTAACAGGGAACGCTGGCTACACCTTC. Residues: CASSYLTGNAGYTF.

In DNA form, the CDR3 reads TGCGCCAGCAGCTTGGCGTCGACAGGCCCGAACACTGAAGCTTTCTTT. Encoded protein: CASSLASTGPNTEAFF. The V call is TRBV5-1, the J call TRBJ1-1; D possibly corresponds to TRBD1 (6 bases). The CDR3 is 16 amino acids. CDR1 and CDR2 from the germline V gene are SGHRS and YFSETQ. The V gene lost 0 bases and the J gene lost 1 base, with 13 bases spanning the gap.

This chain connects TRBV11-3 to TRBJ2-6; D not resolved. The V gene's germline CDR1 is SGHNT and CDR2 YENEEA. Deletions cut 1 base from V and 0 bases from J, with 16 bases between. This CDR3 spans 19 amino acids. In DNA, the CDR3 is TGTGCCAGCAGCTTAGGGTTTGGGCAACTTCACTCTGGGGCCAACGTCCTGACTTTC. It translates to CASSLGFGQLHSGANVLTF.

This clone is a singleton in its sample. The V gene is TRBV11-2, the J gene TRBJ1-6; TRBD1 might be the D (6 bases). V was clipped by 5 bases and J by 10 bases, with 18 bases between them. Per the germline V gene, CDR1 is SGHAT and CDR2 is FQNNGV. The CDR3 loop spans 15 amino acids. The DNA for the CDR3 is TGTGCCAGCAGCACCCTACAGGGTCCCAGCTCACCCCTCCACTTT. This translates into CASSTLQGPSSPLHF.

The chain joins TRBV10-3 to TRBJ2-7, with a possible D match to TRBD1 (6 bases). The V end was cut by 2 bases, the J end by 6 bases, with 20 bases between. Germline V gene data show CDR1 as ENHRY and CDR2 as SYGVKD. The CDR3 is 16 residues long. The CDR3 region has the DNA TGTGCCATCAGTGAGCTTCAAGACAGGCTAAGGTGCGAGCAGTACTTC. This sequence encodes CAISELQDRLRCEQYF.

CDR3 sequence: CASSTGQGKHLNYGYTF. CDR3 nucleotides: TGCGCCAGCAGCACGGGACAGGGAAAGCACCTTAACTATGGCTACACCTTC. This chain joins TRBV5-1 and TRBJ1-2; 9 bases are shared with TRBD1. J gave up 1 base and V 4 bases, and 11 bases lay outside the gene matches. The germline gives CDR1 SGHRS, CDR2 YFSETQ. The length of the CDR3 is 17 residues.